The 16 T cell receptor beta chains below were found in one sample sequenced in a study of blood T cells in healthy people across ages. The use of a sample-barcoded 5' primer and a J-beta primer mix characterized a second PCR of roughly 7 to 11 cycles. TCRdb processed the 5' RACE reads anew with MiXCR; each CDR3 protein has one entry. The sample yields roughly 1,300,000 distinct CDR3 sequences, approximately 63% seen once. The sequenced material came from blood. Every receptor here comes from a man aged 18 to 29 in good health.

The chain joins TRBV6-5 to TRBJ2-1; D call uncertain. The V end lost 8 bases, the J end lost 5 bases, and 16 bases lay between the germline ends. Germline CDR1 reads MNHEY; CDR2 reads SVGAGI. The CDR3 runs to 14 residues. CDR3 in amino acids: CASRPSQAHNEQFF. CDR3 sequence (DNA): TGTGCCAGCCGGCCTTCACAAGCCCACAATGAGCAGTTCTTC.

This clonotype has more than one count but fewer than ten. This sequence joins TRBV29-1 and TRBJ2-7, with 7 bases fitting TRBD1. Trimming removed 6 bases from V and 0 bases from J; junction bases left unmatched: 5. This CDR3 has 13 residues. CDR1 SQVTM and CDR2 ANQGSEA come from the germline V gene. In nucleotides, the CDR3 is TGCAGCGTCGCCTCAGGGGGCTCCTACGAGCAGTACTTC. This gives the protein CSVASGGSYEQYF.

V is TRBV6-5 and J is TRBJ2-6; 8 bases match TRBD1. V shed 5 bases, J shed 0 bases, and the junction held 3 bases outside the gene matches. This CDR3 is 16 amino acids long. The germline V gene has CDR1 MNHEY and CDR2 SVGAGI. This CDR3 reads CASSRRGPSGANVLTF. The CDR3 nucleotides read TGTGCCAGCAGTCGCAGGGGGCCCTCTGGGGCCAACGTCCTGACTTTC.

This chain uses TRBV6-6 with TRBJ1-1; 8 positions agree with TRBD1. CDR3 length equals 15 residues. CDR1 is MNHNY, CDR2 SVGAGI, per germline (reference sequence). The J segment lost 7 bases and the V segment lost 0 bases, leaving 7 bases of the junction unmatched. CDR3 coding DNA: TGTGCCAGCAGTTACTCAATACAGGGGGGCGGTGAAGCTTTCTTT. This encodes CASSYSIQGGGEAFF.

The genes are TRBV24-1 and TRBJ2-5; D unclear. The CDR3 covers 14 residues. V was pared by 5 bases and J by 11 bases, with 20 bases between. Germline V gene lookup returns CDR1 KGHDR and CDR2 SFDVKD. The CDR3 region is CATSAPGSLNEQYF. In DNA, the CDR3 is TGTGCCACCAGTGCTCCGGGTTCCCTTAATGAGCAGTACTTC.

The rearrangement joins TRBV29-1 to TRBJ2-7; the match to TRBD1 covers 9 bases. The J segment lost 6 bases and the V segment lost 2 bases, leaving 5 bases of the junction unmatched. Germline V lookup: CDR1 SQVTM, CDR2 ANQGSEA. CDR3 length: 13 residues. The CDR3 sequence is CSVESRDRAEQYF. CDR3 sequence (DNA): TGCAGCGTTGAAAGCCGGGACAGGGCCGAGCAGTACTTC.

This clonotype appeared a few times. The V call is TRBV25-1, the J call TRBJ2-5; D possibly uses TRBD1 or TRBD2 (5 bases each). Trimming stripped 7 bases from V and 5 bases from J, with 11 bases between. Germline V gene data show CDR1 as MGHDK and CDR2 as SYGVNS. This CDR3 is built from 12 residues. This chain's CDR3 is CASNPGTETQYF. Written as DNA, the CDR3 is TGTGCCAGCAATCCAGGGACGGAGACCCAGTACTTC. Looking up the rest from reference TRBV25-1 and TRBJ2-5 gives the full variable domain: EADIYQTPRYLVIGTGKKITLECSQTMGHDKMYWYQQDPGMELHLIHYSYGVNSTEKGDLSSESTVSRIRTEHFPLTLESARPSHTSQYLCASNPGTETQYFGPGTRLLVL.

The chain employs TRBV11-2 and TRBJ1-2, with D tentatively TRBD1 (5 bases). The CDR3 contains 15 residues. Trimming removed 5 bases from V and 2 bases from J, with 15 bases in between. From germline, CDR1 is SGHAT and CDR2 FQNNGV. The CDR3 DNA reads TGTGCCAGCAGCCCCTCAACCGCAGGGAACTATGGCTACACCTTC. It is translated as CASSPSTAGNYGYTF.

The CDR3 DNA sequence: TGTGCCAGCAGCTTAGCCCTCGGGCAGATCGAAGCTTTCTTT. This codes for CASSLALGQIEAFF. The J gene is TRBJ1-1, the V gene TRBV7-2; D is undetermined. Between the trimmed V and J ends, which lost 0 bases and 8 bases, there was a span of 13 bases. This CDR3 region has 14 residues. The germline gives CDR1 SGHTA, CDR2 FQGNSA.

The chain uses TRBV21-1 and TRBJ1-5; TRBD1, the D gene given by the table, was not confirmed from the DNA. TRBV21-1 is designated a pseudogene. The CDR3 sequence is 16 residues long. Written as DNA, the CDR3 is TGTGCCAGCAGCAAAGTTGAAGGGCAGGGTGGGCAGCCCCAGCATTTT. Its protein product is CASSKVEGQGGQPQHF.

J is TRBJ1-4 and V is TRBV29-1; no firm D call. V was shortened by 0 bases and J by 13 bases, with 18 bases between the two germline ends. Germline CDR1 reads SQVTM; CDR2 reads ANQGSEA. The length of the CDR3 is 14 residues. This chain's CDR3 is CSVEEAAGQSRLFF. The CDR3 bases are TGCAGCGTTGAAGAGGCGGCCGGGCAGTCTAGACTGTTTTTT.

The V call is TRBV4-1, the J call TRBJ2-7; 8 nucleotides agree with TRBD2. With 6 bases clipped from V and 4 bases from J, the junction kept 8 bases outside the gene matches. Per germline, CDR1 MGHRA and CDR2 YSYEKL. The CDR3 is made up of 14 amino acids. The CDR3 DNA is TGCGCCAGCAGAGCGGGACTAGGGGGATACGAGCAGTACTTC. Translated, it gives CASRAGLGGYEQYF.

The chain joins TRBV3-1 to TRBJ2-1; D possibly uses TRBD1 or TRBD2 (6 bases each). The V end was cut by 3 bases, the J end by 12 bases, with 9 bases between. This CDR3 contains 11 residues. The germline gives CDR1 LGHDT, CDR2 YNNKEL (reference sequence). The CDR3 reads CASSQGGGQFF. CDR3 DNA sequence: TGTGCCAGCAGCCAGGGGGGCGGGCAGTTCTTC.

This clonotype was seen a handful of times. The chain uses TRBV4-3 and TRBJ2-5; D uncertain. The germline V gene has CDR1 LGHNA and CDR2 YSLEER. CDR3 length equals 14 residues. Trimming cost V 0 bases and J 2 bases, with 7 bases left between them. The CDR3 region is CASSQEANQETQYF. In DNA, the CDR3 is TGCGCCAGCAGCCAAGAGGCCAATCAAGAGACCCAGTACTTC.

This clonotype was detected a few times. The gene calls are TRBV29-1 and TRBJ2-3, with 8 bases that match TRBD1. CDR1 and CDR2 from the germline V gene are SQVTM and ANQGSEA. The CDR3 runs to 13 residues. V shed 5 bases and J 6 bases; nucleotides not matched to a gene: 7. Written as DNA, the CDR3 is TGCAGCGTTAGGACAGGGACCATCGATACGCAGTATTTT. Residues: CSVRTGTIDTQYF.

This clonotype was picked up a small number of times. The rearrangement joins TRBV20-1 to TRBJ2-4, with 11 positions matching TRBD2. The V segment lost 6 bases and the J segment 15 bases; nucleotides outside the gene matches: 13. The CDR3 loop spans 13 amino acids. Germline CDR1 is DFQATT and CDR2 is SNEGSKA (reference sequence). The CDR3 nucleotides are TGCAGTGCGGGAGCGACTAGCGGGGATGGAGGGTACTTC. This encodes CSAGATSGDGGYF.